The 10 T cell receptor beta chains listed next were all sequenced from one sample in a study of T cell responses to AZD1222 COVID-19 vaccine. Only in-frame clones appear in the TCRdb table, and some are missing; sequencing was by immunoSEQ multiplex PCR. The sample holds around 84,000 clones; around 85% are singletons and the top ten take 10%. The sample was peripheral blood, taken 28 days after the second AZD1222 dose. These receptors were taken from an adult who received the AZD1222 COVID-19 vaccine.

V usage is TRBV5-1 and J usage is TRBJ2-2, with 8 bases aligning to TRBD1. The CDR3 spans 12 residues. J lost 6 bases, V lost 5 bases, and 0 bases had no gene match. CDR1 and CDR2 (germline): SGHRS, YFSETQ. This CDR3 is CASRGQAGELFF. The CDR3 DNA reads TGCGCCAGCAGGGGACAGGCCGGGGAGCTGTTTTTT.

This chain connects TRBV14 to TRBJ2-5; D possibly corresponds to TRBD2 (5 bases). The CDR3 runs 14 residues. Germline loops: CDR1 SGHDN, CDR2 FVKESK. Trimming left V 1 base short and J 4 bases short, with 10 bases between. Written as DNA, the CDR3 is TGTGCCAGCAGCCAAGGAGGCCGGGGAGAGACCCAGTACTTC. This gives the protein CASSQGGRGETQYF.

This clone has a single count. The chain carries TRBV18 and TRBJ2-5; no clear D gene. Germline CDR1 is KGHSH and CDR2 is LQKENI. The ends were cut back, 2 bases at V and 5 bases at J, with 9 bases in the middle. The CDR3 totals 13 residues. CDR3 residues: CASSPGVGETQYF. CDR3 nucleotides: TGTGCCAGCTCACCAGGGGTCGGGGAGACCCAGTACTTC.

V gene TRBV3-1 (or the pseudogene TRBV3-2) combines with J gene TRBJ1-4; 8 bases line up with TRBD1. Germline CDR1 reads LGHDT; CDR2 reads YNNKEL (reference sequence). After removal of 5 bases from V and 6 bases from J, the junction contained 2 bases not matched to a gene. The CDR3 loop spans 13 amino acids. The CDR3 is CASSGTGYEKLFF. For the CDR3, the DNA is TGTGCCAGCAGCGGGACAGGCTATGAAAAACTGTTTTTT.

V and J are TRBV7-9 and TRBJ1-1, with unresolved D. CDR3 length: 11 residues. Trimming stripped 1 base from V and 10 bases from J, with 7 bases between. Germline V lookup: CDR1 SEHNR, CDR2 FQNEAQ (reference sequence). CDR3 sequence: CASSLGSGAFF. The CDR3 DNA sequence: TGTGCCAGCAGCTTAGGTTCGGGAGCTTTCTTT.

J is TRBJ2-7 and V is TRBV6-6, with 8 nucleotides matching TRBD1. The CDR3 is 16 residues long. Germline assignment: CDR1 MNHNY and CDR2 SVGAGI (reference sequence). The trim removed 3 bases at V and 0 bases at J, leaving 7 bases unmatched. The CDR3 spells CASSYWGQASSYEQYF. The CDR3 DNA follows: TGTGCCAGCAGTTATTGGGGACAGGCGAGCTCCTACGAGCAGTACTTC.

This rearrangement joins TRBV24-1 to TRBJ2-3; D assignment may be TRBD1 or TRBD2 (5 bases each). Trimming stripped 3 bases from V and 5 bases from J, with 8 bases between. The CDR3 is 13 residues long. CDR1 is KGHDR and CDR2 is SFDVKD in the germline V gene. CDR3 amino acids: CATSDRGGDTQYF. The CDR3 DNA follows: TGTGCCACCAGTGATCGGGGCGGAGATACGCAGTATTTT.

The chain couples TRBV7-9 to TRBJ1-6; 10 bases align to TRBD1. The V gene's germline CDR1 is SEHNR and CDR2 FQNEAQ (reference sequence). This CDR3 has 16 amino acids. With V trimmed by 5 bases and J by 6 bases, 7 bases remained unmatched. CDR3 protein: CASSIAGTGANSPLHF. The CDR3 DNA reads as TGTGCCAGCAGCATCGCCGGGACAGGGGCTAATTCACCCCTCCACTTT.

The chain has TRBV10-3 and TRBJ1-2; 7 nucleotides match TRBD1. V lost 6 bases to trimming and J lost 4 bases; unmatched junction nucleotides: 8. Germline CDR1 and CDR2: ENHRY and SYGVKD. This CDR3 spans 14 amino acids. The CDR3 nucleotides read TGTGCCATCAGCCGGACAGGTGTTAGCTATGGCTACACCTTC. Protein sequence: CAISRTGVSYGYTF.

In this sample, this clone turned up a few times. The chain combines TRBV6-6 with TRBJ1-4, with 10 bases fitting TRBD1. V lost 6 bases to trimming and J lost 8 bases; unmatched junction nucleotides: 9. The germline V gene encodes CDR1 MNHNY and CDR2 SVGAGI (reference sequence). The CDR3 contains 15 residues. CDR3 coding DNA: TGTGCCAGCAGAAACCGACAGGGGGCAGGGGAAAAACTGTTTTTT. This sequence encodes CASRNRQGAGEKLFF.